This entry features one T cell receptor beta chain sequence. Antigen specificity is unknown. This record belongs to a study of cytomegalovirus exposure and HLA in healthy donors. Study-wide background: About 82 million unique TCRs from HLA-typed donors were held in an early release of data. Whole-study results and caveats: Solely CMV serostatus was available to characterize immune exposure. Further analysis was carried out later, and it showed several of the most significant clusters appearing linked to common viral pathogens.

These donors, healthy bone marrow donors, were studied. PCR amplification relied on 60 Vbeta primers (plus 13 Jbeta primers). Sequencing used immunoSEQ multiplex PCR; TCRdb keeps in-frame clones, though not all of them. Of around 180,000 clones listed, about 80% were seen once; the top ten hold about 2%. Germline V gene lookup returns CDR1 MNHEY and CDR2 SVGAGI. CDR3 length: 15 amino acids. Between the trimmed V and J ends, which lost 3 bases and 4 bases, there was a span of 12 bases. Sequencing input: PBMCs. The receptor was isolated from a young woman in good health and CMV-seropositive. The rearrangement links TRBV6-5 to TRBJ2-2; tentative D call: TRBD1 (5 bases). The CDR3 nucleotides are TGTGCCAGCAGTTATAGGCGCAGGGTCACCGGGGAGCTGTTTTTT. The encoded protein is CASSYRRRVTGELFF.